The text below deals with one TCR beta chain. Trimming took 4 bases from V and 3 from J; bases not matched to a gene: 10. CDR3 length: 16 amino acids. Per germline, CDR1 LGHNA and CDR2 YNFKEQ. The table came from immunoSEQ multiplex PCR; TCRdb's copy has only in-frame clones and leaves some out. Of nearly 350,000 clones listed, over 70% are singletons. The sample belongs to a study of blood T cell repertoires in COVID-19. About the study: Nucleic acid was either cDNA or gDNA, and it came from T cells, B-cell-depleted T cells, or PBMCs.

This chain uses TRBV4-2 with TRBJ2-7, with 9 bases that match TRBD2. The sample was peripheral blood. This sequence was found in a man aged 30-40 years with active or convalescent COVID-19. The CDR3 loop is CASSPLGGSGSYEQYF. The CDR3 DNA is TGTGCCAGCAGCCCTCTAGGGGGTAGCGGGAGCTACGAGCAGTACTTC.